This is a list of T cell receptor beta chains from one sample in a study of shared clonotypes between healthy human individuals. Assay: immunoSEQ multiplex PCR; the TCRdb copy retains only in-frame clones and omits some. The table shows around 2.3 million clones, with around 95% occurring only once. Material for sequencing was naive CD4+ T cells sorted from blood. These receptors came from a man in his late teens or twenties in good health. CDR3s include the opening cysteine and the closing phenylalanine or tryptophan. A D gene is named only where the DNA matches it firmly. A clone size is listed for some rows: how often the clone was seen (once, few, many), or a class if it is expanded.

d_call,v_call,clone_size,j_call,cdr3_nt,cdr3_aa
-,TRBV6-5,-,TRBJ2-3,TGTGCCAGCAGTTACAGACAGGCGCTCACAGATACGCAGTATTTT,CASSYRQALTDTQYF
-,TRBV10-1,-,TRBJ1-1,TGCGCCAGCAGTGAAACGTTGAACACTGAAGCTTTCTTT,CASSETLNTEAFF
TRBD1,TRBV9,-,TRBJ2-7,TGTGCCAGCTCCGAGACAGGGGTCCCCTACGAGCAGTACTTC,CASSETGVPYEQYF
-,TRBV28,-,TRBJ2-7,TGTGCCAGCAGTTTGAGGGACTACGAGCAGTACTTC,CASSLRDYEQYF
-,TRBV10-3,-,TRBJ2-2,TGTGCCATCAGTGAGCGACAGGCGAACACCGGGGAGCTGTTTTTT,CAISERQANTGELFF
TRBD1,TRBV18,-,TRBJ1-5,TGTGCCAGCTCACCACGGACAGGGATGATCGACAATCAGCCCCAGCATTTT,CASSPRTGMIDNQPQHF
-,TRBV6-5,-,TRBJ1-3,TGTGCCAGCAGTTACAGCGGGGGCTCTGGAAACACCATATATTTT,CASSYSGGSGNTIYF
-,TRBV6-6,-,TRBJ1-4,TGTGCCAGCACCGTAAGGGGCAGTGGAGTTGAAAAACTGTTTTTT,CASTVRGSGVEKLFF
TRBD1,TRBV27,-,TRBJ1-4,TGTGCCAGCAGCTATGGACAGGGGGAATGGGAAAAACTGTTTTTT,CASSYGQGEWEKLFF
TRBD1,TRBV10-3,-,TRBJ1-2,TGTGCCATCAGTGAGGACAGGGCCTATGGCTACACCTTC,CAISEDRAYGYTF
TRBD1,TRBV6-1,-,TRBJ2-7,TGTGCCAGCCTTTGGGGACAGCAAACCTACGAGCAGTACTTC,CASLWGQQTYEQYF
TRBD1,TRBV30,-,TRBJ1-1,TGTGCCTGGATGACAGGGAGGAACACTGAAGCTTTCTTT,CAWMTGRNTEAFF
TRBD1,TRBV5-1,-,TRBJ2-3,TGCGCCAGCAGCTCACAGGGGGCCCAAGATACGCAGTATTTT,CASSSQGAQDTQYF
TRBD2,TRBV11-2,once,TRBJ2-1,TGTGCCAGCAGCTCGGGGGGGACTAGCGTCAATGAGCAGTTCTTC,CASSSGGTSVNEQFF
-,TRBV10-3,-,TRBJ2-1,TGTGCCATCAGTGCAACAAGGGAGACTTACAATGAGCAGTTCTTC,CAISATRETYNEQFF
TRBD1,TRBV5-1,-,TRBJ2-7,TGCGCCAGCAGCTTGGCCGTCGGGACAGGGTTTCGTCTTTACGAGCAGTACTTC,CASSLAVGTGFRLYEQYF
-,TRBV2,-,TRBJ1-1,TGTGCCAGCGGTGCCCAGATTGGTAACACTGAAGCTTTCTTT,CASGAQIGNTEAFF
TRBD1,TRBV6-5,once,TRBJ2-5,TGTGCCAGCAGTACAGGGGCCCTACTCAGGGAGACCCAGTACTTC,CASSTGALLRETQYF
TRBD2,TRBV4-1,-,TRBJ2-7,TGCGCCAGCAGCCAAAGCCAAAGGGTAGCGGGAGGGCCATCCTACGAGCAGTACTTC,CASSQSQRVAGGPSYEQYF
-,TRBV9,-,TRBJ1-1,TGTGCCAGCAGCGTATCCTGGGGGACTGAAGCTTTCTTT,CASSVSWGTEAFF
-,TRBV29-1,-,TRBJ1-5,TGCAGCGTTGGACAGTTTGGGGGTAATCAGCCCCAGCATTTT,CSVGQFGGNQPQHF
TRBD1,TRBV30,-,TRBJ2-7,TGTGCCTGGAGTAAGGGACAGCTCTACGAGCAGTACTTC,CAWSKGQLYEQYF
TRBD1,TRBV2,-,TRBJ1-1,TGTGCCAGCAGTCCCAGGACAGGGGATTTCACTGAAGCTTTCTTT,CASSPRTGDFTEAFF
-,TRBV30,-,TRBJ2-5,TGTGCCTGGAGATCACCCTCAGAGACCCAGTACTTC,CAWRSPSETQYF
-,TRBV11-2,-,TRBJ2-1,TGTGCCAGCAGCAAGGGCAATGAGCAGTTCTTC,CASSKGNEQFF
-,TRBV28,-,TRBJ1-2,TGTGCCAGCAGTTTGGGACACCGTAACTATGGCTACACCTTC,CASSLGHRNYGYTF
-,TRBV30,-,TRBJ2-3,TGTGCCTGGAGAGCGGCCGTGGGAGATACGCAGTATTTT,CAWRAAVGDTQYF
-,TRBV5-1,-,TRBJ2-7,TGCGCCAGCAGCGGGCAGGGTTCGAGTGAGCAGTACTTC,CASSGQGSSEQYF
-,TRBV6-6,-,TRBJ2-3,TGTGCCAGCAGTTCCCTAGAAGATACGCAGTATTTT,CASSSLEDTQYF
-,TRBV2,-,TRBJ1-1,TGTGCCAGCAGAGGAGGGCGGGCGAACACTGAAGCTTTCTTT,CASRGGRANTEAFF
-,TRBV18,-,TRBJ2-5,TGTGCCAGCTCACCAAAAGGGAGCCAAGAGACCCAGTACTTC,CASSPKGSQETQYF
-,TRBV5-1,once,TRBJ1-1,TGCGCCAGCAGCGGGGCCACCGGACACGCCCAAGAAGCTTTCTTT,CASSGATGHAQEAFF
-,TRBV7-9,few,TRBJ1-1,TGTGCCAGCAGCTCTAGTGGCACTGAAGCTTTCTTT,CASSSSGTEAFF
-,TRBV9,-,TRBJ2-1,TGTGCCAGCAGCGTAGACCGGGCAGCCTACAATGAGCAGTTCTTC,CASSVDRAAYNEQFF
-,TRBV6-1,-,TRBJ2-2,TGTGCCAGCAGTGAAGTTGTTACCCGTAGGGACGGGGAGCTGTTTTTT,CASSEVVTRRDGELFF
-,TRBV30,-,TRBJ2-3,TGTGCCTGGGCCTTGGGCGGGGCAGATACGCAGTATTTT,CAWALGGADTQYF
TRBD1,TRBV6-1,-,TRBJ2-7,TGTGCCAGCAGTGAACAGAGGACAGGGGTCGACGAGCAGTACTTC,CASSEQRTGVDEQYF
-,TRBV2,-,TRBJ1-2,TGTGCCAGCAGTAGGGACGAAACTAACTATGGCTACACCTTC,CASSRDETNYGYTF
TRBD1,TRBV29-1,-,TRBJ2-7,TGCAGCGCCTCGGGACAGGGGTACGAGCAGTACTTC,CSASGQGYEQYF
TRBD1,TRBV6-1,-,TRBJ1-6,TGTGCCAGCAGTGAAGGGCGGGACAGGGTGAAGCTCCTCCACTTT,CASSEGRDRVKLLHF
-,TRBV5-4,once,TRBJ1-3,TGTGCCAGCAGCTTCCCCCCCAGAAACACCATATATTTT,CASSFPPRNTIYF
-,TRBV6-1,once,TRBJ1-3,TGTGCCAGCAGTGAAGAATCCCGTTGGTCCAACTATTTACATTTT,CASSEESRWSNYLHF
TRBD2,TRBV6-5,-,TRBJ2-5,TGTGCCAGCAGCGACTTGCGGGAGGGCGAGACCCAGTACTTC,CASSDLREGETQYF
-,TRBV7-2,-,TRBJ1-2,TGTGCCAGCAGCTTATTCCAGATCGCCTACTATGGCTACACCTTC,CASSLFQIAYYGYTF
TRBD1,TRBV9,-,TRBJ1-2,TGTGCCAGCAGCGTAGGACTTGAGGGGGCGCGGGAGGGCTACACCTTC,CASSVGLEGAREGYTF
-,TRBV2,-,TRBJ1-1,TGTGCCAGCAGTAGGGACGGATACACTGAAGCTTTCTTT,CASSRDGYTEAFF
TRBD1,TRBV6-1,-,TRBJ2-3,TGTGCCAGCAGCCGGGACAGAGGTACGCAGTATTTT,CASSRDRGTQYF
-,TRBV5-1,-,TRBJ1-4,TGCGCCAGCAGTCCTACTCCGGGAACAACTAATGAAAAACTGTTTTTT,CASSPTPGTTNEKLFF
-,TRBV18,-,TRBJ1-3,TGTGCCAGCTCACCAAGGGTTCACTCTGGAAACACCATATATTTT,CASSPRVHSGNTIYF
-,TRBV30,-,TRBJ2-3,TGTGCCTGGAGTGAAGGAACCACAGATACGCAGTATTTT,CAWSEGTTDTQYF
-,TRBV4-1,few,TRBJ1-5,TGCGCCAGCAGCCAAGGCCCCCAGCCCCAGCATTTT,CASSQGPQPQHF
TRBD2,TRBV5-1,once,TRBJ2-1,TGCGCCAGCAGCTTGGTCGCGGGGAGGGCCTACAATGAGCAGTTCTTC,CASSLVAGRAYNEQFF
-,TRBV6-5,-,TRBJ2-1,TGTGCCAGCGGCGATGACAGGTTAGGAACCGGTGAGCAGTTCTTC,CASGDDRLGTGEQFF
-,TRBV7-6,-,TRBJ1-2,TGTGCCAGCAGCTTAGGAGCAGTCTATGGCTACACCTTC,CASSLGAVYGYTF